This TCR beta chain came from a study of shared clonotypes between healthy human individuals. V lost 6 bases, J lost 2 bases, and 8 bases lay in between. CDR3 length: 12 residues. CDR1 and CDR2 from the germline V gene are SGHTA and FQGNSA. Study observations and caveats: A small donor pool kept down the genetic and exposure-history diversity that was represented.

With regard to this clone: The antigen is unknown.

The sorted-subset replicate PCRs were given around 200 ng DNA, which is 31,000 or so T cell genomes. In the authors' methods: ImmunoSEQ sequences covered only the junction and lacked quality scores; filtering therefore differed. Some clones are missing from TCRdb's copy, which holds only in-frame ones; the method was immunoSEQ multiplex PCR. D and trimming were read from the DNA, whereas the V and J calls and clone size are those reported in that table. This table holds hundreds of thousands of clones, 74% found once. Sequences were obtained from memory CD4+ T cells sorted from blood. Subset in this sample: CD45RA-negative fraction. The chain has TRBV7-2 and TRBJ2-7, with D perhaps TRBD2 (6 bases). The sequence was collected from a man younger than 45 in good health. The CDR3 bases are TGTGCCAGCAGGCCGGGGGCCTACGAGCAGTACTTC. Its translation: CASRPGAYEQYF.